This T cell receptor beta chain was profiled in a study of T-cell reconstitution after alpha-beta-depleted transplantation in children. The study, taken as a whole, reports: It was reported that alpha-beta T cells came from several hundred expanded graft clones (about two months after transplant). High day-60 TCRbeta diversity in some patients came from surviving recipient T cells and thymic progenitors.

Comments on this clonotype: Antigen unknown. A much larger clone sits a single nucleotide away, making a read error possible.

The library targeted TCRbeta and was prepared with unique molecular identifiers. TCRdb reprocessed the PCR reads via MiXCR and lists one record per CDR3 protein. The sample comprises fewer than 700,000 distinct CDR3 sequences, 23% of which are singletons, and over 12% rests with the top ten. This TCR was sampled from a boy in the first two years of life who had a stem cell transplant for acute myeloid leukemia, so the T cells may come from the graft donor. The input for sequencing was PBMCs, mostly from graft donor cells, taken 360 days after TCRalphabeta/CD19-depleted stem cell transplant.

CDR3 sequence reads: CSVVGQNAEAFF. Here the CDR3 DNA reads TGCAGCGTTGTTGGGCAGAACGCTGAAGCTTTCTTT. V is TRBV29-1 and J is TRBJ1-1; no clear D gene. The germline gives CDR1 SQVTM, CDR2 ANQGSEA. CDR3 length: 12 residues. The full variable domain, its missing parts supplied by reference TRBV29-1 and TRBJ1-1, is SAVISQKPSRDICQRGTSLTIQCQVDSQVTMMFWYRQQPGQSLTLIATANQGSEATYESGFVIDKFPISRPNLTFSTLTVSNMSPEDSSIYLCSVVGQNAEAFFGQGTRLTVV.